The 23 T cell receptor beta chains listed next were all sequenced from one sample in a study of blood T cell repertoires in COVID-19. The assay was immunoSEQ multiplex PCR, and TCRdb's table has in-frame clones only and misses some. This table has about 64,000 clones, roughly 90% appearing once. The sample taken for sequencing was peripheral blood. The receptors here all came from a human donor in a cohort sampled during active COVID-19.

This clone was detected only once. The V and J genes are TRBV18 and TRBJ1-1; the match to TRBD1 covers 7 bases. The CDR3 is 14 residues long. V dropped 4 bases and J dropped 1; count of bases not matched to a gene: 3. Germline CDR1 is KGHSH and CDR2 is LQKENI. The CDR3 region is CASSRRQGNTEAFF. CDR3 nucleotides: TGTGCCAGCTCACGGCGACAGGGGAACACTGAAGCTTTCTTT.

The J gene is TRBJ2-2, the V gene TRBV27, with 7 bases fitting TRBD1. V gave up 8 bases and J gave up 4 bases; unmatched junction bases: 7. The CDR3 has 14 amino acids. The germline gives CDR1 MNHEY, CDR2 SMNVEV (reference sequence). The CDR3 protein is CASGTQGPTGELFF. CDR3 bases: TGTGCCAGCGGGACACAGGGGCCCACCGGGGAGCTGTTTTTT.

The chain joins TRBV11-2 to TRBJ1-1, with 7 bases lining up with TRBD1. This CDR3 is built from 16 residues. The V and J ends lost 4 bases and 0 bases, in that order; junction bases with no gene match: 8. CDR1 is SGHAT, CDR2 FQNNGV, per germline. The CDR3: CASSSLQGPLNTEAFF. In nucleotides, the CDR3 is TGTGCCAGCAGCTCTTTACAGGGGCCGCTGAACACTGAAGCTTTCTTT. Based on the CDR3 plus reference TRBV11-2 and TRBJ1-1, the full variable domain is EAGVAQSPRYKIIEKRQSVAFWCNPISGHATLYWYQQILGQGPKLLIQFQNNGVVDDSQLPKDRFSAERLKGVDSTLKIQPAKLEDSAVYLCASSSLQGPLNTEAFFGQGTRLTVV.

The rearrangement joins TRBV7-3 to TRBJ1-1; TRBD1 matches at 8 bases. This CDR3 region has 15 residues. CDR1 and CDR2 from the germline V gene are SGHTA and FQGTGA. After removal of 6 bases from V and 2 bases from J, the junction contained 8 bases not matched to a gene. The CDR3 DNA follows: TGTGCCAGCAGACAAACAGGGGGAAGCAACACTGAAGCTTTCTTT. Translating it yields CASRQTGGSNTEAFF.

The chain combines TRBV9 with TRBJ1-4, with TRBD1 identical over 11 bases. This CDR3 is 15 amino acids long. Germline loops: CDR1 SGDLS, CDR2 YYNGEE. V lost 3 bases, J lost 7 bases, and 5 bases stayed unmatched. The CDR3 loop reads CASSAGQGAPEKLFF. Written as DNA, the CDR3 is TGTGCCAGCAGCGCCGGACAGGGGGCGCCTGAAAAACTGTTTTTT.

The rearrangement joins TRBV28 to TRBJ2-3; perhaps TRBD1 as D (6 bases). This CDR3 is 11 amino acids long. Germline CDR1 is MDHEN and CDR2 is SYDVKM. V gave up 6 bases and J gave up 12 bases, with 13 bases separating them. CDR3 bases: TGTGCCAGCAGCCGACAGGTTCTACAGTATTTT. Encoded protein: CASSRQVLQYF. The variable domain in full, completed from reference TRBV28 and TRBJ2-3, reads DVKVTQSSRYLVKRTGEKVFLECVQDMDHENMFWYRQDPGLGLRLIYFSYDVKMKEKGDIPEGYSVSREKKERFSLILESASTNQTSMYLCASSRQVLQYFGPGTRLTVL.

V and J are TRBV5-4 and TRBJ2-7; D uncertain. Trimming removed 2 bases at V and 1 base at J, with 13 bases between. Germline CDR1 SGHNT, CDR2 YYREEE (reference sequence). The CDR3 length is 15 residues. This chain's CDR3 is CASSFPRGSSYEQYF. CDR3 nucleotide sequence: TGTGCCAGCAGCTTCCCTCGTGGCTCTTCCTACGAGCAGTACTTC. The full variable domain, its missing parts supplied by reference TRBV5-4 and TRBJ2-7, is ETGVTQSPTHLIKTRGQQVTLRCSSQSGHNTVSWYQQALGQGPQFIFQYYREEENGRGNFPPRFSGLQFPNYSSELNVNALELDDSALYLCASSFPRGSSYEQYFGPGTRLTVT.

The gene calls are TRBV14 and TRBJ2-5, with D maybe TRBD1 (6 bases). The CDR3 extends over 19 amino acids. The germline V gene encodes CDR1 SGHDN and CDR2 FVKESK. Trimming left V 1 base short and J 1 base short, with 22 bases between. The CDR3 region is CASSQVSNLKGGPQETQYF. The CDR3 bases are TGTGCCAGCAGCCAAGTTTCGAATCTGAAAGGGGGACCCCAAGAGACCCAGTACTTC.

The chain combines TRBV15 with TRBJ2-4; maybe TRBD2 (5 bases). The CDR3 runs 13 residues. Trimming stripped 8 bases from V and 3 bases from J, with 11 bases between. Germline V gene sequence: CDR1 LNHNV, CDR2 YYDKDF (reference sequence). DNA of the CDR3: TGTGCCACCGCGGGTGGGGTCAAAAACATTCAGTACTTC. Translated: CATAGGVKNIQYF.

Here the CDR3 DNA reads TGTGCCAGCAGTGGAGAACAGGGTACCGGGGAGCTGTTTTTT. Its protein product is CASSGEQGTGELFF. The chain is built from TRBV6-4 and TRBJ2-2; TRBD1 is a possible D gene (6 bases). Germline V gene lookup returns CDR1 MRHNA and CDR2 SNTAGT. Trimming took off 4 bases at V and 5 bases at J, with 11 bases between the two ends. The length of the CDR3 is 14 residues.

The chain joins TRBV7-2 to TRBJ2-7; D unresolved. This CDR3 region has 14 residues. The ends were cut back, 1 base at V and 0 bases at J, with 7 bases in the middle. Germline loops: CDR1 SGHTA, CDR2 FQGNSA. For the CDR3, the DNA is TGTGCCAGCAGCTTAGACCCGAGCTCCTACGAGCAGTACTTC. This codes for CASSLDPSSYEQYF.

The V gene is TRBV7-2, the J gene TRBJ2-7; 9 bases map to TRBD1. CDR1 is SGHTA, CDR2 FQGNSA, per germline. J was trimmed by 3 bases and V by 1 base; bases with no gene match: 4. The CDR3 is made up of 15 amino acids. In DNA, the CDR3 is TGTGCCAGCAGCTTAGGACAGGGGGGGGTCTACGAGCAGTACTTC. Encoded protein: CASSLGQGGVYEQYF.

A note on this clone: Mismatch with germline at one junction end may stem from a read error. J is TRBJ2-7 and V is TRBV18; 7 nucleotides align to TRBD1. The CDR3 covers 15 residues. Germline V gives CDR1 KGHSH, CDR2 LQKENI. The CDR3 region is CASSPQTGISHEQYF. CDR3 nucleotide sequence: TGTGCCAGCTCACCTCAGACAGGGATCTCCCACGAGCAGTACTTC.

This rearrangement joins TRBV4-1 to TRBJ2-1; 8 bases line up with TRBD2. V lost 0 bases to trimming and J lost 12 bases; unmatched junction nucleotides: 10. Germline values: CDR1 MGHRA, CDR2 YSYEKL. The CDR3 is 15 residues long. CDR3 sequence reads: CASSQEWSGGVGQFF. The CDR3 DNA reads TGCGCCAGCAGCCAAGAATGGAGCGGGGGAGTTGGGCAGTTCTTC.

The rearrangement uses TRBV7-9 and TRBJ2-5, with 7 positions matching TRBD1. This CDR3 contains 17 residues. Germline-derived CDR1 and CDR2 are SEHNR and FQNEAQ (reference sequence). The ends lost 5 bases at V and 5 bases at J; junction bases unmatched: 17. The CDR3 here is CASSQFRTGHRGETQYF. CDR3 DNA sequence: TGTGCCAGCAGCCAATTCCGGACAGGTCACAGAGGGGAGACCCAGTACTTC.

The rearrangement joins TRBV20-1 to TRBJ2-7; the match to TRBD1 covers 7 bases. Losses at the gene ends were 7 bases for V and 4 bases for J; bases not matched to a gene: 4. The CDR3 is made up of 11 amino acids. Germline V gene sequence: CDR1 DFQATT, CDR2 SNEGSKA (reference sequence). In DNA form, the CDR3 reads TGCAGTGGAGAGGGGGCATACGAGCAGTACTTC. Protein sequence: CSGEGAYEQYF.

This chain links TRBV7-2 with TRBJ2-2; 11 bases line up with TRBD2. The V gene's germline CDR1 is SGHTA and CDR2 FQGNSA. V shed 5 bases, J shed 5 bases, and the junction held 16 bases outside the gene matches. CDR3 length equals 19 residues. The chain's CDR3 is CASSLVGPLAGGSTGELFF. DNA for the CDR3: TGTGCCAGCAGCCTAGTGGGCCCTTTAGCGGGAGGGTCTACCGGGGAGCTGTTTTTT. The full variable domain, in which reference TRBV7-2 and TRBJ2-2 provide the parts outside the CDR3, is GAGVSQSPSNKVTEKGKDVELRCDPISGHTALYWYRQSLGQGLEFLIYFQGNSAPDKSGLPSDRFSAERTGGSVSTLTIQRTQQEDSAVYLCASSLVGPLAGGSTGELFFGEGSRLTVL.

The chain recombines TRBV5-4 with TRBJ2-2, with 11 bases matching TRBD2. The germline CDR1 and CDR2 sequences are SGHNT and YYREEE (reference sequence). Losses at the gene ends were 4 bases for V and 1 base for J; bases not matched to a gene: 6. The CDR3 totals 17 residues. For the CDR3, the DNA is TGTGCCAGCAGCCGAAACGGGACTAGCGGGAACACCGGGGAGCTGTTTTTT. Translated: CASSRNGTSGNTGELFF.

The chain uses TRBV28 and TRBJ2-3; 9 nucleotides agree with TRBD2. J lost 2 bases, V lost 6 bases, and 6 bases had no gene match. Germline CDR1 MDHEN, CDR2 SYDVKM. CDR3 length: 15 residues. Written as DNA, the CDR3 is TGTGCCAGCAGGATGACTAGCGGAGCCACAGATACGCAGTATTTT. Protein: CASRMTSGATDTQYF.

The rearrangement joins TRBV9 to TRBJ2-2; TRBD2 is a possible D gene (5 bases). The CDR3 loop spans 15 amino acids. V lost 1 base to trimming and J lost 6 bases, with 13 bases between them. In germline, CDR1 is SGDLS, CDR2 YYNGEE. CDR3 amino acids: CASSVSSGGPGELFF. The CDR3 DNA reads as TGTGCCAGCAGCGTATCCAGCGGCGGTCCCGGGGAGCTGTTTTTT.

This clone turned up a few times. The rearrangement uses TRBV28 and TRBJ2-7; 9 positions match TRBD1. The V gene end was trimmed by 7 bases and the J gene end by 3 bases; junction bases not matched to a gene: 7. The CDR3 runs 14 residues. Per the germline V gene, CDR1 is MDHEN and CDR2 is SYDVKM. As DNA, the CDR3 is TGTGCCAGCACCTTTCCGGGACAGGGCTACGAGCAGTACTTC. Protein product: CASTFPGQGYEQYF.

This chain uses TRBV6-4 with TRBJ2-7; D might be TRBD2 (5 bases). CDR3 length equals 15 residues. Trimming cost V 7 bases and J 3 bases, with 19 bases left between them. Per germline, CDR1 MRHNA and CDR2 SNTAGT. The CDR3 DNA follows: TGTGCCAGCACTATCGCCCGAGGGAGTTTCTACGAGCAGTACTTC. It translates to CASTIARGSFYEQYF.

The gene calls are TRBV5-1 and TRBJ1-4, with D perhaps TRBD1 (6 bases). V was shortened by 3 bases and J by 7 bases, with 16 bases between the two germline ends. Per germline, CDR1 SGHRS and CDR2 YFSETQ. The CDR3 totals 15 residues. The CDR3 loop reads CASSSWAGESEKLFF. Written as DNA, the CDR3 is TGCGCCAGCAGCTCCTGGGCAGGGGAAAGTGAAAAACTGTTTTTT.